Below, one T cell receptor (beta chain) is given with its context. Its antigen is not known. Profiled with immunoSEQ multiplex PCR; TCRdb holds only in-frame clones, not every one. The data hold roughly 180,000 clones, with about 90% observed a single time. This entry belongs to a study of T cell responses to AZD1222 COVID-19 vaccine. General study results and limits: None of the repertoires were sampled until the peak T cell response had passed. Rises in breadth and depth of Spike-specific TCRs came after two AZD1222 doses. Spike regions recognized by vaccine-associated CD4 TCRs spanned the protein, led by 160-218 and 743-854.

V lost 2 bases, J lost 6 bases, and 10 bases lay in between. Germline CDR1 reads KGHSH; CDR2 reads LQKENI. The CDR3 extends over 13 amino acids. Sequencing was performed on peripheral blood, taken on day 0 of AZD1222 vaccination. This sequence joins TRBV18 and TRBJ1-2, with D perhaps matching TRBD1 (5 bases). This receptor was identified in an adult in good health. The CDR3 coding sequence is TGTGCCAGCTCACCAGATGGGGGTAATGGCTACACCTTC. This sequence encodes CASSPDGGNGYTF.